This T cell receptor (beta chain) was captured in a study of T cell changes during pregnancy in multiple sclerosis. Germline CDR1 reads KGHSH; CDR2 reads LQKENI. The V and J ends lost 0 bases and 8 bases respectively, with 11 bases between them. The length of the CDR3 is 14 residues. TCRdb's table, derived via immunoSEQ multiplex PCR, lists solely in-frame clones and lacks some. The repertoire includes 38,000 or so clones, 90% of them detected once, and 0.57% sits in the top ten. The genes are TRBV18 and TRBJ2-4; D is undetermined. This material consisted of CD4+ T cells from peripheral blood mononuclear cells, taken in the second trimester of pregnancy. The sequence was obtained from a female donor with multiple sclerosis, enrolled in a pregnancy study. CDR3 residues: CASSPPSRWDIQYF. For the CDR3, the DNA is TGTGCCAGCTCACCACCGAGCAGGTGGGACATTCAGTACTTC.